Sequencing of this TCR beta chain was carried out in a study of T cells in Graves' hyperthyroidism and ophthalmopathy. Study-wide points: Among clonotypes expanded in thyroid above 0.001, most were also found in blood. Through a model of 13 V-J features, ophthalmopathy was separated from stable hyperthyroidism.

The CDR3 regions of TCR beta were amplified from RNA transcripts. During a first-round RT-PCR of the TCR CDR3, the HTBI primer set was used. MiXCR was run by TCRdb on the multiplex PCR reads, yielding one entry per CDR3 protein. Of about 560,000 distinct CDR3 sequences in the sample, around 15% were seen once. PBMCs were collected from an approximately 9.2 ml volume of fresh peripheral blood. This clonotype came up many times. The antigen is not known. Germline CDR1 reads SNHLY; CDR2 reads FYNNEI. The CDR3 is 14 residues long. V was clipped by 7 bases and J by 1 base; unmatched bases: 2. The TCR sequence derives from a woman in her 40s with Graves' hyperthyroidism. The chain couples TRBV2 to TRBJ2-2; 8 bases line up with TRBD2. The sample taken for sequencing was blood. The CDR3 here is CASIAGQNTGELFF. The CDR3 coding sequence is TGTGCCAGCATAGCGGGACAGAACACCGGGGAGCTGTTTTTT.